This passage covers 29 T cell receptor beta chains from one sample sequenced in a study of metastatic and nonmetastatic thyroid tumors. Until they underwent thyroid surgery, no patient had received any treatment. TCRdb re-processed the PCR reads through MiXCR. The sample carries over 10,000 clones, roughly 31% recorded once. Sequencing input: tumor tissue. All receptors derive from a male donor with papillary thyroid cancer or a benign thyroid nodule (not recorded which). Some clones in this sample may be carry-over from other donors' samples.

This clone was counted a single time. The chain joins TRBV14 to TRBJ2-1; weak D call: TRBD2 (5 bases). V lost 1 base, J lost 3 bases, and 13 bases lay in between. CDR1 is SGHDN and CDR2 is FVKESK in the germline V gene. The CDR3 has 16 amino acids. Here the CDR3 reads CASSQARRGHYNEQFF. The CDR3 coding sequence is TGTGCCAGCAGCCAAGCTCGCCGGGGTCACTACAATGAGCAGTTCTTC.

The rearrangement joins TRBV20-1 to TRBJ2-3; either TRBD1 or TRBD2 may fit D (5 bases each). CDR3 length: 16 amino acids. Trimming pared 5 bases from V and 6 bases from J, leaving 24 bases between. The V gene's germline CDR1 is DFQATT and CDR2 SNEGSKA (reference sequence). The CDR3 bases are TGCAGTGCTTCCCCCGAGGGGAGAAAGCTCCGGGATACGCAGTATTTT. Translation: CSASPEGRKLRDTQYF.

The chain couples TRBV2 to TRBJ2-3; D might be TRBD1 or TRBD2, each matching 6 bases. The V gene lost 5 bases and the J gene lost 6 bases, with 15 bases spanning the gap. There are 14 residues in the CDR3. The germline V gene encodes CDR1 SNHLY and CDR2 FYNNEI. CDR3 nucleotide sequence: TGTGCCAGCAGTCGGGGGACAAGAACCGATACGCAGTATTTT. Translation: CASSRGTRTDTQYF.

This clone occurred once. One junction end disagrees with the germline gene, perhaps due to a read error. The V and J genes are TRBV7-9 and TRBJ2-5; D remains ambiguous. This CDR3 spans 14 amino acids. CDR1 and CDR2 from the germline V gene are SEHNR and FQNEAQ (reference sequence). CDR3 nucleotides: TGTGGCAGCAGCCCAGGCCAGTTCCACGAGACCCAGTACTTC. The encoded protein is CGSSPGQFHETQYF.

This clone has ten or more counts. CDR3 coding DNA: TGTGCCAGCAGCTTCGGGACAGGGTTACAAGAGCAGTACTTC. Residues: CASSFGTGLQEQYF. The chain combines TRBV11-1 with TRBJ2-7, with TRBD1 matching over 9 bases. Germline values: CDR1 SGHAT, CDR2 FQDESV (reference sequence). V was pared by 3 bases and J by 7 bases, with 7 bases of the junction left unmatched. This CDR3 contains 14 residues.

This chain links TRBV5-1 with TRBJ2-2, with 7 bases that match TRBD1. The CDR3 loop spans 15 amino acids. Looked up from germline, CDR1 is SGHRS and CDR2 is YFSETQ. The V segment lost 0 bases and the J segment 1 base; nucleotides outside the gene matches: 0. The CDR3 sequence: CASSLGDRNTGELFF. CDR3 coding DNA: TGCGCCAGCAGCTTGGGGGACAGGAACACCGGGGAGCTGTTTTTT.

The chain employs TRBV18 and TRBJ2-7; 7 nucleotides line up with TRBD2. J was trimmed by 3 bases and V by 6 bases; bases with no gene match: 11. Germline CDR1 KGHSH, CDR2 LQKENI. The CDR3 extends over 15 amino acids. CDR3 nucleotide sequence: TGTGCCAGCTCCCCGACAATGGGCGGGGGCTACGAGCAGTACTTC. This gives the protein CASSPTMGGGYEQYF.

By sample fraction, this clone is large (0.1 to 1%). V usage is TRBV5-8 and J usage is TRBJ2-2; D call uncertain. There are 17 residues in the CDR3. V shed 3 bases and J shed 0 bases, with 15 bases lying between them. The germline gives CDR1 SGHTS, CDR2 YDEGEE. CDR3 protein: CASSSSWGRPNTGELFF. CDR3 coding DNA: TGTGCCAGCAGCTCTTCTTGGGGAAGACCGAACACCGGGGAGCTGTTTTTT.

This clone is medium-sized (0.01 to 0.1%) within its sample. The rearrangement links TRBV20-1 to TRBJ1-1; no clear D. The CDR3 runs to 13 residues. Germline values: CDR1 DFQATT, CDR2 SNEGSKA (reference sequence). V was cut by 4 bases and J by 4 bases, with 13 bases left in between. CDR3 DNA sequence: TGCAGTGCTATACGCGGTCCCGGCACTGAAGCTTTCTTT. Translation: CSAIRGPGTEAFF.

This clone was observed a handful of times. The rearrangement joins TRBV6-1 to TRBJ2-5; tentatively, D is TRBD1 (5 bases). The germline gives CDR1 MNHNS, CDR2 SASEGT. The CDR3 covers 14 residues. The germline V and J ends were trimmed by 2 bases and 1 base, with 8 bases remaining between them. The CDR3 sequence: CASSEQGSQETQYF. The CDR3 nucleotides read TGTGCCAGCAGTGAACAGGGTTCCCAAGAGACCCAGTACTTC.

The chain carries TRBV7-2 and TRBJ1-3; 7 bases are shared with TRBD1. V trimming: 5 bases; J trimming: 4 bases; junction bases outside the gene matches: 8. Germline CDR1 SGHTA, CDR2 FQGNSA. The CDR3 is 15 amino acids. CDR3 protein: CASSPPRGSGNTIYF. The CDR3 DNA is TGTGCCAGCAGCCCGCCCAGGGGGTCAGGAAACACCATATATTTT.

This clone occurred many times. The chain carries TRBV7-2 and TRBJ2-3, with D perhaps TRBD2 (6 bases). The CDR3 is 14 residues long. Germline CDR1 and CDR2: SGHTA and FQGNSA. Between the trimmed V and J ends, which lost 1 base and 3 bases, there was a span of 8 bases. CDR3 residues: CASSLGLGTDTQYF. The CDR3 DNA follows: TGTGCCAGCAGCTTAGGACTAGGGACAGATACGCAGTATTTT.

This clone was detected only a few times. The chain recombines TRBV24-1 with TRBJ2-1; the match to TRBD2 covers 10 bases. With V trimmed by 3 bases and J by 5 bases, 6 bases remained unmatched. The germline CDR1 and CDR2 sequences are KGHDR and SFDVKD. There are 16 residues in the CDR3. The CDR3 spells CATSDLSGRDNNEQFF. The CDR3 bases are TGTGCCACCAGTGATCTCAGCGGGAGGGATAACAATGAGCAGTTCTTC.

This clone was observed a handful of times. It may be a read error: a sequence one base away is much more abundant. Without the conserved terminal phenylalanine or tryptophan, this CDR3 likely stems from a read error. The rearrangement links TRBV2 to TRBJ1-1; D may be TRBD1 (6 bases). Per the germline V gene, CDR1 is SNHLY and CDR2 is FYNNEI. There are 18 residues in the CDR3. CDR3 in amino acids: CASSLQWGAIDVNTGAFL. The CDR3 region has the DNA TGTGCCAGCAGTTTGCAATGGGGGGCAATCGACGTGAACACTGGAGCTTTCCTT.

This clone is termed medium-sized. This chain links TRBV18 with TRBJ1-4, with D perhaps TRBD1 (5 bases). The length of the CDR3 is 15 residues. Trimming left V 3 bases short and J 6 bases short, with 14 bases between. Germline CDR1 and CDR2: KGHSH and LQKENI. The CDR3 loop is CASSPSTLGDEKLFF. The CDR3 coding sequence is TGTGCCAGCTCACCGTCTACCCTAGGGGATGAAAAACTGTTTTTT.

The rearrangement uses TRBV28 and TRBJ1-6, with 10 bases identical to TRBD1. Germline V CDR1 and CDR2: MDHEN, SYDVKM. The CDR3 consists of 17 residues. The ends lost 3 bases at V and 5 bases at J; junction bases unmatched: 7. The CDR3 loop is CASSFSDRGHNNSPLHF. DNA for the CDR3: TGTGCCAGCAGTTTCTCCGACAGGGGGCATAATAATTCACCCCTCCACTTT. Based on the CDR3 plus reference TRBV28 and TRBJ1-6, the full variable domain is DVKVTQSSRYLVKRTGEKVFLECVQDMDHENMFWYRQDPGLGLRLIYFSYDVKMKEKGDIPEGYSVSREKKERFSLILESASTNQTSMYLCASSFSDRGHNNSPLHFGNGTRLTVT.

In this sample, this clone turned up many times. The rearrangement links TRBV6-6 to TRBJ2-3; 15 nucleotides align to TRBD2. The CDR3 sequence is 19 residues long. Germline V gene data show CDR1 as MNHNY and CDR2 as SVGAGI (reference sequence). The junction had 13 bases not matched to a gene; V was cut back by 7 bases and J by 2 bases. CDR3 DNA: TGTGCCAGCAACAGGGGACTAGCGGGAGGATTTATCACCACAGATACGCAGTATTTT. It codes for CASNRGLAGGFITTDTQYF.

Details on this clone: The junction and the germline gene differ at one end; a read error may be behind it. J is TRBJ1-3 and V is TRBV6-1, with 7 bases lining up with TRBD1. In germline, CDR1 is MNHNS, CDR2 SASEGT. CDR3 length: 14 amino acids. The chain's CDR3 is CASLRQGTGNNIYF. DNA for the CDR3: TGTGCAAGTCTGCGACAGGGCACTGGAAACAACATATATTTT.

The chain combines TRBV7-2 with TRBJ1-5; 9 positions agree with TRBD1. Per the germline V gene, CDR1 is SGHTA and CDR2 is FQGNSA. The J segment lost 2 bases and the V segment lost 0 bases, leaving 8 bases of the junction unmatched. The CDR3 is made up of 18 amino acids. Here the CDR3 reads CASSLAVQGASGNQPQHF. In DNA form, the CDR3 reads TGTGCCAGCAGCTTAGCGGTACAGGGGGCAAGTGGCAATCAGCCCCAGCATTTT.

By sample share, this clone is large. In nucleotides, the CDR3 is TGTGCCAGCAGCCATGAGGGCAGGGTGGACGAGCAGTACTTC. Its protein is CASSHEGRVDEQYF. The chain carries TRBV4-2 and TRBJ2-7, with D possibly being TRBD1 or TRBD2 (5 bases each). Germline V gene data show CDR1 as LGHNA and CDR2 as YNFKEQ. CDR3 length: 14 amino acids. V was clipped by 3 bases and J by 5 bases, with 14 bases between them.

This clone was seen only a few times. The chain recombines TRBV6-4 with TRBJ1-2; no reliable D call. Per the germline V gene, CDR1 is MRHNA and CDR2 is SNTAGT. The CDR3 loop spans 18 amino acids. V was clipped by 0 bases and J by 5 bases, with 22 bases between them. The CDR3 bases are TGTGCCAGCAGTGACTCGAGATCGAGACGGTACTATTGGTATGGCTACACCTTC. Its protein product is CASSDSRSRRYYWYGYTF.

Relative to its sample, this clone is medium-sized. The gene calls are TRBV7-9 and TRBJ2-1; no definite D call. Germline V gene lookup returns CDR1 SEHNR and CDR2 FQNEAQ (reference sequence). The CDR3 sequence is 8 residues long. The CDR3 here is CSIDEQFF. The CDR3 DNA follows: TGTTCGATTGATGAGCAGTTCTTC.

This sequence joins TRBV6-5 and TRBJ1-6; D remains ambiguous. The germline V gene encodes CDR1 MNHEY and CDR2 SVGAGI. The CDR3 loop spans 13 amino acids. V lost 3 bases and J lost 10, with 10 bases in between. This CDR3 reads CASSYRGGSPLHF. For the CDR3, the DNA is TGTGCCAGCAGTTATCGGGGTGGCTCACCCCTCCACTTT.

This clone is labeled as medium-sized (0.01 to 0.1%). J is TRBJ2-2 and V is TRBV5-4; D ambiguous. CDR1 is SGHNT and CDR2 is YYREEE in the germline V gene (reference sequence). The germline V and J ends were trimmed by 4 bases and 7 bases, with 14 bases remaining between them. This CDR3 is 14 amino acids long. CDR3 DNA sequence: TGTGCCAGCAGCCAAAATGGACCCGGCGGGGAGCTGTTTTTT. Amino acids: CASSQNGPGGELFF.

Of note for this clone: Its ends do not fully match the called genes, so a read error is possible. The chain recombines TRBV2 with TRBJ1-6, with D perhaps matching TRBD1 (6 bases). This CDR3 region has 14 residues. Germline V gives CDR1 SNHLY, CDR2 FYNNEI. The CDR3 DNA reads TGTGCCAGCATTAACAGGGTGCTGGATACACCCCTACACTTT. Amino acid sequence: CASINRVLDTPLHF. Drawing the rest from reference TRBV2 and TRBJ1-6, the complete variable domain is EPEVTQTPSHQVTQMGQEVILRCVPISNHLYFYWYRQILGQKVEFLVSFYNNEISEKSEIFDDQFSVERPDGSNFTLKIRSTKLEDSAMYFCASINRVLDTPLHFGNGTRLTVT.

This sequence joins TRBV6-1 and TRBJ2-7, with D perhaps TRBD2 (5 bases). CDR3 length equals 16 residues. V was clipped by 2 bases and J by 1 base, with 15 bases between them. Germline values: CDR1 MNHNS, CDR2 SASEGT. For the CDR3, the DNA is TGTGCCAGCAGTGAATCCGTGACTAAGCATTCCTACGAGCAGTACTTC. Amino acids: CASSESVTKHSYEQYF.

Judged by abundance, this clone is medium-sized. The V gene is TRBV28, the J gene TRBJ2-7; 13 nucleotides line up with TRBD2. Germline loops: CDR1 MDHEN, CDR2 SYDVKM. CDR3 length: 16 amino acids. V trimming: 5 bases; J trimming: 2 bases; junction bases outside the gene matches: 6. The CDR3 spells CASSTSGRGVTYEQYV. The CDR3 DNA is TGTGCCAGCAGTACTAGCGGGAGGGGGGTTACCTACGAGCAGTACGTC.

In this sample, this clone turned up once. The CDR3 DNA reads TGTGCCTGGAGCTCAAACTATGGCTACACCTTC. Protein: CAWSSNYGYTF. This chain joins TRBV30 and TRBJ1-2; the D is unclear. With 3 bases removed from V and 2 bases from J, the gap between germline ends came to 4 bases. The CDR3 runs 11 residues. Looked up from germline, CDR1 is GTSNPN and CDR2 is SVGIG (reference sequence). The full variable domain, completed using reference TRBV30 and TRBJ1-2, is SQTIHQWPATLVQPVGSPLSLECTVEGTSNPNLYWYRQAAGRGLQLLFYSVGIGQISSEVPQNLSASRPQDRQFILSSKKLLLSDSGFYLCAWSSNYGYTFGSGTRLTVV.

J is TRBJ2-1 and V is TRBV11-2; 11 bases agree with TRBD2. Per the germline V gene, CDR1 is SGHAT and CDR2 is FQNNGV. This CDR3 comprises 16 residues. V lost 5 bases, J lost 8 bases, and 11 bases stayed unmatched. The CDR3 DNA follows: TGTGCCAGCAGCCCCGCTCGCACTAGCGGGAGCGATGAGCAGTTCTTC. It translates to CASSPARTSGSDEQFF.